Sequencing of this TCR beta chain was carried out in a study of OX40 agonist ivuxolimab in advanced cancers. Libraries were prepared by immunoSEQ multiplex PCR; TCRdb keeps only in-frame clonotypes and omits some of them. This sample has around 63,000 clones; around 90% occur once, and the top ten carry 20% to 25%. CDR3 length equals 8 residues. This sequence joins TRBV21-1 and TRBJ2-7. TRBV21-1 is given as a pseudogene. The sample in question was CD4+ or CD8+ T cells sorted from blood, obtained in a trial of the OX40 agonist ivuxolimab. This sequence was found in an adult with an advanced solid tumor such as melanoma, head and neck, liver or kidney cancer. Written as DNA, the CDR3 is TGTGCCAGCTGGGTGCAGTACTTC. Translation gives CASWVQYF.